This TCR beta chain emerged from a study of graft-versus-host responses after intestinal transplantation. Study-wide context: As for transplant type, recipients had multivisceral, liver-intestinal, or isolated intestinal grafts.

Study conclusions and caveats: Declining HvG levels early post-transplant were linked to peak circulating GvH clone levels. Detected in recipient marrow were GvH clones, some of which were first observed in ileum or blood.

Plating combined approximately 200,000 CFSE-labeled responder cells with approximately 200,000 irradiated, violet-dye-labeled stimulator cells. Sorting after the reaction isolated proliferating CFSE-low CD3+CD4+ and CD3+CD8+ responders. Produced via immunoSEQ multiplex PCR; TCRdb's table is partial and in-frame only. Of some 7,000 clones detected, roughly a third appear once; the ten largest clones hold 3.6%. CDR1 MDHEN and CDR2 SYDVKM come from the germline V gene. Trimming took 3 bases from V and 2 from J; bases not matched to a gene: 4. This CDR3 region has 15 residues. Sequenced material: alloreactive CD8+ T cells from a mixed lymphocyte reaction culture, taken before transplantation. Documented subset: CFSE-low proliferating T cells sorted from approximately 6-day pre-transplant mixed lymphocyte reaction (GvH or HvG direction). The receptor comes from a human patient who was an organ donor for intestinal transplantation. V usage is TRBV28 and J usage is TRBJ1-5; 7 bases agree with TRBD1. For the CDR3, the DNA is TGTGCCAGCAGTTTCTCCGGACAGGGCAATCAGCCCCAGCATTTT. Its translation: CASSFSGQGNQPQHF.